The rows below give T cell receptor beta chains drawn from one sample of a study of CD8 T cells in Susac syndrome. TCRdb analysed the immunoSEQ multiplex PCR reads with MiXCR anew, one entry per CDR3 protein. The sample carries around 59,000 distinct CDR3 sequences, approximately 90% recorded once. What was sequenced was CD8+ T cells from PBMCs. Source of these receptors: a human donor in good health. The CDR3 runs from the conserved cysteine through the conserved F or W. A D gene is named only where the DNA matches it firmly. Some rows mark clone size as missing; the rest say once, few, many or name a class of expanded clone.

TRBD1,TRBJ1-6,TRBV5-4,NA,CASSKDRGNSPLHF,TGTGCCAGCAGTAAGGACAGGGGTAATTCACCCCTCCACTTT
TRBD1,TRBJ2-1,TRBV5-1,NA,CASSSHRTGVRYNEQFF,TGCGCCAGCAGCTCGCATAGGACAGGGGTCCGCTACAATGAGCAGTTCTTC
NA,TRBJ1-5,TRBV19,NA,CASSMEGTHQPQHF,TGTGCCAGTAGTATGGAGGGGACTCATCAGCCCCAGCATTTT
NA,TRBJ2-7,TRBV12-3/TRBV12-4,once,CASTDDSYEQYF,TGTGCCAGCACTGATGACTCCTACGAGCAGTACTTC
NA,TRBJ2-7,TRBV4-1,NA,CASSQAPANEQYF,TGCGCCAGCAGCCAAGCTCCGGCGAACGAGCAGTACTTC
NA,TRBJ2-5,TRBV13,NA,CASSLGLEGGQETQYF,TGTGCCAGCAGCTTAGGCCTGGAGGGGGGGCAAGAGACCCAGTACTTC
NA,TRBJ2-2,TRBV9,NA,CASSVGGRAGELFF,TGTGCCAGCAGCGTAGGAGGGAGAGCCGGGGAGCTGTTTTTT
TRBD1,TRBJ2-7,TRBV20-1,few,CSAITGAYEQYF,TGCAGTGCTATTACAGGGGCCTACGAGCAGTACTTC
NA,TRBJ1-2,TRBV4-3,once,CASSQDRITNYGYTF,TGCGCCAGCAGCCAAGATCGTATCACTAACTATGGCTACACCTTC
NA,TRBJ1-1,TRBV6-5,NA,CASEAGTGNTEAFF,TGTGCCAGCGAGGCAGGGACTGGGAACACTGAAGCTTTCTTT
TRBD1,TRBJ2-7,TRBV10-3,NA,CAISGNRGQTYEQYF,TGTGCCATCAGCGGGAACAGGGGGCAAACCTACGAGCAGTACTTC
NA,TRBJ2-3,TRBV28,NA,CASSLHTGPDTQYF,TGTGCCAGCAGTTTGCATACGGGGCCAGATACGCAGTATTTT
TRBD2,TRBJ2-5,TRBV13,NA,CASSLGPGLVPGGTQYF,TGTGCCAGCAGCTTAGGCCCGGGACTAGTGCCGGGGGGGACCCAGTACTTC